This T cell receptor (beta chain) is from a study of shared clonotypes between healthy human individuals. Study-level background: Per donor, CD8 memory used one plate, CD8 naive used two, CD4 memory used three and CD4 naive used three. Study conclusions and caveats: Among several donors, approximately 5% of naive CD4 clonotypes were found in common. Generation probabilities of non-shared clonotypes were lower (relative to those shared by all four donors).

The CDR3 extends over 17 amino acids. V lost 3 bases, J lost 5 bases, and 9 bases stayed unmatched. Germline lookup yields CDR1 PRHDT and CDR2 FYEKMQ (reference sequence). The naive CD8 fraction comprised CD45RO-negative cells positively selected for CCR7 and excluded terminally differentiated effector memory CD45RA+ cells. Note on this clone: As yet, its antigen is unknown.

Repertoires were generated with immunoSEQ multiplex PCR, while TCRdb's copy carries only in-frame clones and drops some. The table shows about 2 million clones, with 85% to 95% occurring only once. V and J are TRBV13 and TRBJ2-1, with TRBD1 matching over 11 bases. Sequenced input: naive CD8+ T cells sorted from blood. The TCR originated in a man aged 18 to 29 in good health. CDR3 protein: CASSFRTGGFPNNEQFF. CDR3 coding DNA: TGTGCCAGCAGCTTCCGGACAGGGGGCTTTCCTAACAATGAGCAGTTCTTC.